This TCR beta chain was recorded in a study of T cells in Graves' hyperthyroidism and ophthalmopathy. Study conclusions and caveats: Most thyroid clonotypes with frequency above 0.001 were detected in blood. Ophthalmopathy was distinguished from stable hyperthyroidism by 13 V-J signatures.

J was trimmed by 2 bases and V by 0 bases; bases with no gene match: 8. There are 17 residues in the CDR3. CDR1 ENHRY and CDR2 SYGVKD come from the germline V gene. Comments on this clonotype: Its target is unknown.

TCR beta CDR3 regions were amplified from RNA transcripts. TCR CDR3 regions were first amplified by RT-PCR with HTBI primers. TCRdb re-called the multiplex PCR reads with MiXCR, one entry per CDR3 protein. There are hundreds of thousands of distinct CDR3 sequences in the sample; around 42% occur only once, and about 7.8% lies in the top ten. In patients aged 18 to 65, hyperthyroidism was newly diagnosed, with duration under 2 months. Criteria for exclusion of patients were uncontrolled infection, other autoimmune disease, pregnancy or lactation. This TCR was sampled from a woman between 18 and 29 years old with Graves' hyperthyroidism. The sample consisted of peripheral blood or thyroid tissue (not recorded which). The chain is built from TRBV10-3 and TRBJ2-7; TRBD2 matches at 9 bases. The CDR3 DNA follows: TGTGCCATCAGTGAGTCCGCAGGGGTAGCGGGAGCCTACGAGCAGTACTTC. It codes for CAISESAGVAGAYEQYF.